Below, 18 T cell receptor beta chains from the same sample are listed, as sequenced in a study of blood T cell repertoires in COVID-19. TCRdb's copy holds only in-frame clones and misses some; the assay was immunoSEQ multiplex PCR. Of 210,000 or so clones detected, nearly 90% appear once; the ten largest clones hold about 0.66%. Sequenced sample: peripheral blood. The receptors were gathered from a middle-aged man with acute or convalescent COVID-19.

To note about this clone: The identical CDR3 is also encoded by other nucleotide sequences in the sample. The rearrangement links TRBV9 to TRBJ2-1; D is undetermined. Germline assignment: CDR1 SGDLS and CDR2 YYNGEE. Between the trimmed V and J ends, which lost 4 bases and 3 bases, there was a span of 8 bases. This CDR3 has 13 residues. For the CDR3, the DNA is TGTGCCAGCAGCCCTCGAGACTACAATGAGCAGTTCTTC. Its protein product is CASSPRDYNEQFF.

The chain employs TRBV19 and TRBJ2-1; 12 bases are shared with TRBD2. With V trimmed by 7 bases and J by 1 base, 5 bases remained unmatched. This CDR3 is built from 16 residues. Germline V gene data show CDR1 as LNHDA and CDR2 as SQIVND (reference sequence). The CDR3 DNA is TGTGCCAGTACTCGACTAGCGGGAGATTCCTACAATGAGCAGTTCTTC. The encoded protein is CASTRLAGDSYNEQFF. Filled out from reference TRBV19 and TRBJ2-1, the complete variable domain reads DGGITQSPKYLFRKEGQNVTLSCEQNLNHDAMYWYRQDPGQGLRLIYYSQIVNDFQKGDIAEGYSVSREKKESFPLTVTSAQKNPTAFYLCASTRLAGDSYNEQFFGPGTRLTVL.

The chain is built from TRBV24-1 and TRBJ2-1; D ambiguous. V dropped 5 bases and J dropped 0 bases, with 4 bases sitting between them. The CDR3 length is 13 residues. Germline V gives CDR1 KGHDR, CDR2 SFDVKD. The CDR3 loop is CATSVSSYNEQFF. The CDR3 DNA reads as TGTGCCACCAGTGTCAGCTCCTACAATGAGCAGTTCTTC.

This clone was seen only once. The V and J genes are TRBV5-4 and TRBJ2-7; 9 positions match TRBD1. The trim removed 0 bases at V and 6 bases at J, leaving 7 bases unmatched. The CDR3 is 15 amino acids. CDR1 and CDR2 (germline): SGHNT, YYREEE (reference sequence). In DNA form, the CDR3 reads TGTGCCAGCAGCTTGGACGGGACAGGGCTGGGCGAGCAGTACTTC. This translates into CASSLDGTGLGEQYF.

The genes are TRBV19 and TRBJ2-5; D is unresolved. Germline V gene data show CDR1 as LNHDA and CDR2 as SQIVND (reference sequence). CDR3 length: 15 amino acids. V lost 4 bases, J lost 8 bases, and 20 bases lay in between. The CDR3 nucleotides read TGTGCCAGTAGTAGAACCCTTGAGACCCGCGGTACCCAGTACTTC. Its protein product is CASSRTLETRGTQYF.

The gene calls are TRBV18 and TRBJ1-1; weak D call: TRBD1 (6 bases). Germline V gene lookup returns CDR1 KGHSH and CDR2 LQKENI. This CDR3 comprises 14 residues. Trimming stripped 3 bases from V and 1 base from J, with 9 bases between. CDR3 nucleotides: TGTGCCAGCTCACCTACCAGGGGGAACACTGAAGCTTTCTTT. Encoded protein: CASSPTRGNTEAFF.

This clone was counted a few times. Other DNA sequences within the sample encode an identical CDR3. The chain links TRBV19 to TRBJ2-3; TRBD2 aligns across 8 bases. This CDR3 contains 15 residues. Unmatched junction bases numbered 2, after V lost 3 bases and J lost 0 bases. Germline V gene lookup returns CDR1 LNHDA and CDR2 SQIVND (reference sequence). CDR3: CASSMTSASTDTQYF. The CDR3 region has the DNA TGTGCCAGTAGTATGACTAGCGCGAGCACAGATACGCAGTATTTT. The full variable domain, its missing parts supplied by reference TRBV19 and TRBJ2-3, is DGGITQSPKYLFRKEGQNVTLSCEQNLNHDAMYWYRQDPGQGLRLIYYSQIVNDFQKGDIAEGYSVSREKKESFPLTVTSAQKNPTAFYLCASSMTSASTDTQYFGPGTRLTVL.

The genes are TRBV10-3 and TRBJ2-2; D is perhaps TRBD2 (6 bases). The CDR3 length is 15 residues. Trimming shortened V by 2 bases and J by 3 bases, and 10 bases separated the two germline ends. Germline V gene data show CDR1 as ENHRY and CDR2 as SYGVKD. CDR3 in amino acids: CAISEKPGDTGELFF. The CDR3, as DNA: TGTGCCATCAGTGAGAAGCCGGGGGACACCGGGGAGCTGTTTTTT.

The chain has TRBV28 and TRBJ2-3; D gene unclear. The CDR3 spans 14 residues. Germline V gives CDR1 MDHEN, CDR2 SYDVKM. V lost 3 bases to trimming and J lost 2 bases, with 9 bases between them. CDR3 nucleotide sequence: TGTGCCAGCAGTTTTCCAGGAAACACAGATACGCAGTATTTT. Its translation is CASSFPGNTDTQYF.

V gene TRBV25-1 combines with J gene TRBJ1-5; possible D gene TRBD1, 5 bases. Germline V CDR1 and CDR2: MGHDK, SYGVNS. V lost 1 base and J 4 bases, leaving 11 bases between the germline ends. The CDR3 has 15 residues. CDR3 sequence: CASSESGLENQPQHF. CDR3 bases: TGTGCCAGCAGTGAATCAGGGTTGGAAAATCAGCCCCAGCATTTT.

This rearrangement joins TRBV6-5 to TRBJ1-1; weak D call: TRBD1 (5 bases). V was trimmed by 7 bases and J by 5 bases, leaving 14 bases between them. Germline CDR1 MNHEY, CDR2 SVGAGI. The CDR3 covers 13 residues. Here the CDR3 DNA reads TGTGCCAGCACCTGGGGTCAGGGTACTGAAGCTTTCTTT. Its translation: CASTWGQGTEAFF.

This clone was counted a single time. The chain uses TRBV6-2 or TRBV6-3 and TRBJ1-5; D is perhaps TRBD1 (5 bases). Germline values: CDR1 MNHEY, CDR2 SVGEGT. V lost 2 bases, J lost 2 bases, and 7 bases lay in between. The CDR3 sequence is 14 residues long. CDR3 sequence: CASSYGGGNQPQHF. CDR3 DNA sequence: TGTGCCAGCAGTTACGGAGGGGGCAATCAGCCCCAGCATTTT.

The rearrangement uses TRBV27 and TRBJ2-7, with 11 positions matching TRBD2. This CDR3 contains 15 residues. From germline, CDR1 is MNHEY and CDR2 SMNVEV (reference sequence). V shed 6 bases, J shed 3 bases, and the junction held 7 bases outside the gene matches. The CDR3 nucleotides are TGTGCCAGCAGACTCGGGACTAGCGGTAGCTACGAGCAGTACTTC. It yields the protein CASRLGTSGSYEQYF.

The chain carries TRBV5-5 and TRBJ2-7; perhaps TRBD1 as D (6 bases). V lost 0 bases and J lost 0, with 13 bases in between. Germline assignment: CDR1 SGHKS and CDR2 YYEKEE (reference sequence). The CDR3 extends over 16 amino acids. CDR3 DNA: TGTGCCAGCAGCTTGGAGGGCAGGGGAAGCTCCTACGAGCAGTACGTC. Translation: CASSLEGRGSSYEQYV.

The rearrangement joins TRBV28 to TRBJ1-5; TRBD1 might be the D (6 bases). CDR1 is MDHEN and CDR2 is SYDVKM in the germline V gene. This CDR3 contains 16 residues. Trimming removed 5 bases from V and 6 bases from J, with 20 bases in between. CDR3 sequence reads: CASSPLVGGAGQPQHF. CDR3 nucleotide sequence: TGTGCCAGCAGTCCCTTGGTGGGGGGGGCCGGTCAGCCCCAGCATTTT.

DNA of the CDR3: TGTGCCAGCAGTTTAGACAGGGGAGGCTACGAGCAGTACGTC. This translates into CASSLDRGGYEQYV. The V and J genes are TRBV28 and TRBJ2-7; 8 nucleotides line up with TRBD1. CDR1 MDHEN and CDR2 SYDVKM come from the germline V gene. V lost 2 bases to trimming and J lost 3 bases; unmatched junction nucleotides: 3. CDR3 length: 14 residues.

The chain links TRBV27 to TRBJ2-6, with D uncertain. The ends were cut back, 5 bases at V and 3 bases at J, with 5 bases in the middle. Germline V CDR1 and CDR2: MNHEY, SMNVEV (reference sequence). This CDR3 is 13 amino acids long. The CDR3 sequence: CASSPRGANVLTF. The CDR3, as DNA: TGTGCCAGCAGTCCCCGTGGGGCCAACGTCCTGACTTTC.

The chain employs TRBV12-5 and TRBJ2-1, with 10 bases lining up with TRBD2. The CDR3 spans 14 residues. Germline V gene data show CDR1 as LGHNT and CDR2 as FRNRAP. V trimming: 5 bases; J trimming: 7 bases; junction bases outside the gene matches: 5. In nucleotides, the CDR3 is TGTGCTAGTGGTCCTGGACTAGCGGCTAATGAGCAGTTCTTC. It specifies CASGPGLAANEQFF.